Presented here are 32 T cell receptor beta chains from one specimen sequenced in a study of blood T cell repertoires in COVID-19. Data came from immunoSEQ multiplex PCR; TCRdb stores just in-frame clones and leaves some out. The sample shows some 300,000 clones, roughly 86% of them seen only once. Source material: PBMCs or T cells enriched from blood (not recorded which). Source of these receptors: a woman aged 25 to 45 who had recovered from COVID-19.

V is TRBV10-2 and J is TRBJ2-7, with a possible D match to TRBD1 (5 bases). CDR3 length equals 20 residues. The germline V gene has CDR1 WSHSY and CDR2 SAAADI. V lost 2 bases and J 0 bases, leaving 26 bases between the germline ends. CDR3 in amino acids: CASSEPPARTNLEISYEQYF. The CDR3 nucleotides read TGCGCCAGCAGTGAGCCTCCCGCCAGGACAAACTTAGAGATCTCCTACGAGCAGTACTTC.

This clone was picked up one time. The genes are TRBV5-1 and TRBJ2-3; D is possibly TRBD1 (6 bases). The germline V gene encodes CDR1 SGHRS and CDR2 YFSETQ. V lost 2 bases and J 2 bases, leaving 12 bases between the germline ends. The CDR3 contains 15 residues. CDR3 in DNA: TGCGCCAGCAGCTTAAGCAGGGGCGCCACAGATACGCAGTATTTT. It translates to CASSLSRGATDTQYF. Using reference TRBV5-1 and TRBJ2-3 for the parts outside the CDR3, the full variable domain is KAGVTQTPRYLIKTRGQQVTLSCSPISGHRSVSWYQQTPGQGLQFLFEYFSETQRNKGNFPGRFSGRQFSNSRSEMNVSTLELGDSALYLCASSLSRGATDTQYFGPGTRLTVL.

This clone was seen ten or more times. The rearrangement uses TRBV11-2 and TRBJ2-7, with 7 bases lining up with TRBD2. This CDR3 has 13 amino acids. Germline loops: CDR1 SGHAT, CDR2 FQNNGV. The V gene end was trimmed by 3 bases and the J gene end by 7 bases; junction bases not matched to a gene: 6. In DNA form, the CDR3 reads TGTGCCAGCAGCTTTTCCCAGGGAGGGGAGCAGTACTTC. It translates to CASSFSQGGEQYF.

Here the CDR3 DNA reads TGTGCCAGCAGTGAAGGTTTAGGGACAGGGTCAAACGAGCAGTACTTC. Translated, it gives CASSEGLGTGSNEQYF. This sequence joins TRBV6-1 and TRBJ2-7, with TRBD1 matching 9 bases. Germline values: CDR1 MNHNS, CDR2 SASEGT. With 1 base clipped from V and 5 bases from J, the junction kept 9 bases outside the gene matches. This CDR3 spans 16 amino acids.

The chain is built from TRBV10-2 and TRBJ2-1; 13 nucleotides line up with TRBD2. The CDR3 is made up of 14 amino acids. Germline assignment: CDR1 WSHSY and CDR2 SAAADI. The ends lost 6 bases at V and 8 bases at J; junction bases unmatched: 4. The chain's CDR3 is CASRLAGGPDEQFF. The CDR3 bases are TGCGCCAGCAGACTAGCGGGAGGGCCGGATGAGCAGTTCTTC.

This clone was observed once. The genes are TRBV3-1 (or the pseudogene TRBV3-2) and TRBJ2-3; 13 nucleotides align to TRBD2. V gave up 7 bases and J gave up 4 bases; unmatched junction bases: 8. Germline V gene lookup returns CDR1 LGHDT and CDR2 YNNKEL (reference sequence). The CDR3 is made up of 16 amino acids. The CDR3 DNA reads TGTGCCAGCACCCTAGGACTAGCGGGAGTTGCAGATACGCAGTATTTT. It specifies CASTLGLAGVADTQYF.

The chain carries TRBV5-6 and TRBJ2-4, with 7 bases aligning to TRBD2. This CDR3 comprises 18 residues. J gave up 0 bases and V 0 bases, and 9 bases lay outside the gene matches. Germline lookup yields CDR1 SGHDT and CDR2 YYEEEE. This CDR3 is CASSLGVGTILAKNIQYF. The CDR3 DNA follows: TGTGCCAGCAGCTTGGGTGTGGGGACTATATTAGCCAAAAACATTCAGTACTTC.

The genes are TRBV27 and TRBJ2-7, with 8 bases that match TRBD2. Germline CDR1 reads MNHEY; CDR2 reads SMNVEV (reference sequence). J lost 1 base, V lost 4 bases, and 12 bases had no gene match. The CDR3 extends over 17 amino acids. CDR3 loop: CASSSNPGLGGSYEQYF. The CDR3 nucleotides are TGTGCCAGCAGTTCAAACCCGGGACTAGGGGGGTCCTACGAGCAGTACTTC.

This clone was observed a handful of times. The CDR3 sequence: CASSRSGSSYEQYF. The CDR3 region has the DNA TGTGCCAGCAGTCGTAGCGGGAGTTCCTACGAGCAGTACTTC. The chain carries TRBV13 and TRBJ2-7; 9 nucleotides agree with TRBD2. The CDR3 contains 14 residues. Looked up from germline, CDR1 is PRHDT and CDR2 is FYEKMQ (reference sequence). The J segment lost 1 base and the V segment lost 6 bases, leaving 4 bases of the junction unmatched.

In DNA, the CDR3 is TGTGCCAGCAGTGTTGCGGGAGAAGGCTACGAGCAGTACTTC. As protein: CASSVAGEGYEQYF. The chain links TRBV9 to TRBJ2-7, with TRBD2 matching 7 bases. J was trimmed by 3 bases and V by 5 bases; bases with no gene match: 8. This CDR3 is 14 amino acids long. The V gene's germline CDR1 is SGDLS and CDR2 YYNGEE.

The V and J genes are TRBV6-1 and TRBJ2-7; D perhaps matches TRBD1 (6 bases). V dropped 2 bases and J dropped 0 bases, with 8 bases sitting between them. Germline V gene lookup returns CDR1 MNHNS and CDR2 SASEGT. CDR3 length: 14 residues. CDR3 loop: CASSETGSSYEQYF. The DNA for the CDR3 is TGTGCCAGCAGTGAAACAGGGAGCTCCTACGAGCAGTACTTC.

The V gene is TRBV7-2, the J gene TRBJ2-7; 9 bases fit TRBD2. Per the germline V gene, CDR1 is SGHTA and CDR2 is FQGNSA. This CDR3 is 17 amino acids long. J lost 2 bases, V lost 3 bases, and 11 bases had no gene match. This chain's CDR3 is CASSFRTSVTSTYEQYF. CDR3 coding DNA: TGTGCCAGCAGCTTCCGGACTAGCGTGACTAGTACCTACGAGCAGTACTTC. Full variable domain (rest looked up from reference TRBV7-2 and TRBJ2-7): GAGVSQSPSNKVTEKGKDVELRCDPISGHTALYWYRQSLGQGLEFLIYFQGNSAPDKSGLPSDRFSAERTGGSVSTLTIQRTQQEDSAVYLCASSFRTSVTSTYEQYFGPGTRLTVT.

The V and J genes are TRBV4-1 and TRBJ1-1; the D gene is possibly TRBD1 (5 bases). CDR3 size: 17 residues. In germline, CDR1 is MGHRA, CDR2 YSYEKL. V dropped 4 bases and J dropped 5 bases, with 23 bases sitting between them. CDR3 bases: TGCGCCAGCAGCCTGGACACGGGTAGGGCCGGGAGGACTGAAGCTTTCTTT. It is translated as CASSLDTGRAGRTEAFF.

This sequence joins TRBV5-1 and TRBJ2-7, with 8 bases that match TRBD1. This CDR3 has 14 residues. With 3 bases clipped from V and 10 bases from J, the junction kept 12 bases outside the gene matches. Germline V gene lookup returns CDR1 SGHRS and CDR2 YFSETQ. This CDR3 is CASSSDRGRRRQYF. The CDR3 nucleotides read TGCGCCAGCAGCTCCGACAGGGGCCGCCGCCGTCAGTACTTC.

The V call is TRBV7-9, the J call TRBJ2-5; 11 bases match TRBD1. The V segment lost 2 bases and the J segment 4 bases; nucleotides outside the gene matches: 3. Germline CDR1 reads SEHNR; CDR2 reads FQNEAQ (reference sequence). This CDR3 contains 15 residues. This CDR3 is CASSLRTGGIETQYF. The CDR3 DNA follows: TGTGCCAGCAGCTTAAGGACAGGGGGCATAGAGACCCAGTACTTC. The full variable domain, with the rest looked up from reference TRBV7-9 and TRBJ2-5, is DTGVSQNPRHKITKRGQNVTFRCDPISEHNRLYWYRQTLGQGPEFLTYFQNEAQLEKSRLLSDRFSAERPKGSFSTLEIQRTEQGDSAMYLCASSLRTGGIETQYFGPGTRLLVL.

The chain couples TRBV7-6 to TRBJ2-5; D is uncertain. This CDR3 contains 15 residues. Trimming pared 8 bases from V and 7 bases from J, leaving 23 bases between. Germline assignment: CDR1 SGHVS and CDR2 FNYEAQ. The CDR3 DNA reads TGTGCCAGCCAAAGAGGCTCGGCGGATCAATCGACCCAGTACTTC. Encoded protein: CASQRGSADQSTQYF.

This chain connects TRBV23-1 to TRBJ2-2, with TRBD1 identical over 10 bases. TRBV23-1 is placed among ORFs of uncertain function. The CDR3 sequence is 19 residues long. V was pared by 4 bases and J by 6 bases, with 17 bases of the junction left unmatched. DNA of the CDR3: TGCGCCAGCAGTCTGCGACAGGGGGCTTTTTTGCCAAACCCCGGGGAGCTGTTTTTT. It is translated as CASSLRQGAFLPNPGELFF.

This clone occurred once. The chain recombines TRBV11-2 with TRBJ2-7; maybe TRBD1 (5 bases). The CDR3 covers 13 residues. Germline CDR1 reads SGHAT; CDR2 reads FQNNGV. Deletions cut 2 bases from V and 3 bases from J, with 8 bases between. CDR3 protein: CASSLPGHYEQYF. The CDR3, as DNA: TGTGCCAGCAGCTTACCAGGGCACTACGAGCAGTACTTC. Variable domain in full (rest from reference TRBV11-2 and TRBJ2-7): EAGVAQSPRYKIIEKRQSVAFWCNPISGHATLYWYQQILGQGPKLLIQFQNNGVVDDSQLPKDRFSAERLKGVDSTLKIQPAKLEDSAVYLCASSLPGHYEQYFGPGTRLTVT.

The rearrangement joins TRBV19 to TRBJ1-1; 9 bases match TRBD1. The CDR3 length is 13 residues. J lost 4 bases, V lost 9 bases, and 6 bases had no gene match. The V gene's germline CDR1 is LNHDA and CDR2 SQIVND (reference sequence). CDR3 sequence: CASKDRGGTEAFF. The CDR3, as DNA: TGTGCCAGCAAGGACAGGGGCGGCACTGAAGCTTTCTTT.

The chain uses TRBV27 and TRBJ2-1; 10 bases map to TRBD2. The V gene's germline CDR1 is MNHEY and CDR2 SMNVEV (reference sequence). Trimming cost V 6 bases and J 7 bases; bases outside gene matches: 12. The CDR3 is made up of 16 amino acids. Here the CDR3 reads CASRQASGSLMNEQFF. DNA for the CDR3: TGTGCCAGCAGACAAGCTAGCGGGAGTTTGATGAATGAGCAGTTCTTC.

The rearrangement joins TRBV5-6 to TRBJ2-7, with 10 bases that match TRBD2. This CDR3 contains 17 residues. After removal of 1 base from V and 3 bases from J, the junction contained 10 bases not matched to a gene. In germline, CDR1 is SGHDT, CDR2 YYEEEE. CDR3 residues: CASSLLRLAGESYEQYF. The CDR3 region has the DNA TGTGCCAGCAGCTTGCTGCGTCTAGCGGGAGAAAGCTACGAGCAGTACTTC.

In its sample, this clone was seen once. The chain carries TRBV6-6 and TRBJ2-5; no definite D call. The CDR3 runs 15 residues. The germline V gene encodes CDR1 MNHNY and CDR2 SVGAGI (reference sequence). The V end lost 2 bases, the J end lost 2 bases, and 12 bases lay between the germline ends. The CDR3 region has the DNA TGTGCCAGCAGTTACGACACGGTCATGCAAGAGACCCAGTACTTC. Its translation: CASSYDTVMQETQYF.

J is TRBJ1-1 and V is TRBV5-5; TRBD1 matches 9 bases. CDR1 and CDR2 from the germline V gene are SGHKS and YYEKEE (reference sequence). The CDR3 runs 13 residues. The V gene end was trimmed by 4 bases and the J gene end by 3 bases; junction bases not matched to a gene: 1. Here the CDR3 reads CASSRQGDTEAFF. DNA of the CDR3: TGTGCCAGCAGCCGACAGGGGGACACTGAAGCTTTCTTT. Based on the CDR3 plus reference TRBV5-5 and TRBJ1-1, the full variable domain is DAGVTQSPTHLIKTRGQQVTLRCSPISGHKSVSWYQQVLGQGPQFIFQYYEKEERGRGNFPDRFSARQFPNYSSELNVNALLLGDSALYLCASSRQGDTEAFFGQGTRLTVV.

V is TRBV4-3 and J is TRBJ2-3; possible D gene TRBD2, 5 bases. The V gene's germline CDR1 is LGHNA and CDR2 YSLEER. V lost 3 bases, J lost 1 base, and 17 bases lay in between. The CDR3 runs to 17 residues. Written as DNA, the CDR3 is TGCGCCAGCAGCCAGAACGGACTCAGCGGCCGCACAGATACGCAGTATTTT. This codes for CASSQNGLSGRTDTQYF.

CDR3 loop: CAIRLISQGAYSGYTF. CDR3 nucleotides: TGTGCCATCAGGCTAATATCACAGGGGGCTTATAGTGGCTACACCTTC. The chain is built from TRBV10-3 and TRBJ1-2; 9 bases match TRBD1. CDR1 is ENHRY and CDR2 is SYGVKD in the germline V gene. V lost 6 bases and J lost 7; bases outside the gene matches: 15. This CDR3 comprises 16 residues.

The chain couples TRBV10-2 to TRBJ2-6, with a weak D call TRBD2 (6 bases). The CDR3 contains 19 residues. CDR1 is WSHSY, CDR2 SAAADI, per germline. Trimming cost V 4 bases and J 0 bases, with 19 bases left between them. CDR3 protein: CASSAYPGLILSGANVLTF. The CDR3 DNA is TGCGCCAGCAGTGCATATCCGGGACTTATACTCTCTGGGGCCAACGTCCTGACTTTC.

V usage is TRBV9 and J usage is TRBJ1-3; weak D call: TRBD1 (5 bases). CDR1 SGDLS and CDR2 YYNGEE come from the germline V gene. The CDR3 loop spans 16 amino acids. V shed 3 bases and J shed 3 bases, with 16 bases lying between them. CDR3 sequence reads: CASSGPKGTHGNTIYF. Written as DNA, the CDR3 is TGTGCCAGCAGCGGACCGAAAGGGACTCATGGAAACACCATATATTTT.

The chain joins TRBV12-5 to TRBJ2-3, with 9 bases identical to TRBD2. The CDR3 has 20 amino acids. CDR1 LGHNT and CDR2 FRNRAP come from the germline V gene. V shed 0 bases, J shed 0 bases, and the junction held 13 bases outside the gene matches. In nucleotides, the CDR3 is TGTGCTAGTGGTTTGGTACTTGGTAGAAATAGCGGGAGTAGCACAGATACGCAGTATTTT. As protein: CASGLVLGRNSGSSTDTQYF.

The chain employs TRBV5-1 and TRBJ1-5; perhaps TRBD1 as D (5 bases). V lost 0 bases and J lost 7, with 11 bases in between. There are 14 residues in the CDR3. Germline CDR1 is SGHRS and CDR2 is YFSETQ. The CDR3 DNA reads TGCGCCAGCAGCTTGGAGGCAGGGAGGCAGCCCCAGCATTTT. Its protein product is CASSLEAGRQPQHF.

The chain links TRBV7-9 to TRBJ1-1, with D unresolved. V lost 5 bases, J lost 1 base, and 17 bases lay in between. Germline loops: CDR1 SEHNR, CDR2 FQNEAQ (reference sequence). This CDR3 has 16 amino acids. CDR3 nucleotides: TGTGCCAGCAGCCGGAGCTATCAAGATAGGAACACTGAAGCTTTCTTT. It specifies CASSRSYQDRNTEAFF.

The V and J genes are TRBV10-2 and TRBJ1-1, with TRBD1 as a possible D gene (5 bases). CDR1 is WSHSY and CDR2 is SAAADI in the germline V gene. The V and J ends lost 3 bases and 2 bases respectively, with 7 bases between them. This CDR3 is 13 amino acids long. CDR3 loop: CASSEQANTEAFF. Here the CDR3 DNA reads TGCGCCAGCAGTGAACAGGCAAACACTGAAGCTTTCTTT.

This chain uses TRBV7-9 with TRBJ2-5; TRBD2 matches 13 bases. The germline CDR1 and CDR2 sequences are SEHNR and FQNEAQ (reference sequence). Trimming took 5 bases from V and 3 from J; bases not matched to a gene: 6. The CDR3 sequence is 16 residues long. CDR3 amino acids: CASSVIGTSGEETQYF. In nucleotides, the CDR3 is TGTGCCAGCAGCGTCATAGGGACTAGCGGGGAAGAGACCCAGTACTTC.